The 8 T cell receptor beta chains presented below share a single source sample, sequenced in a study of response to subunit inactivated influenza vaccine. TCRdb independently ran MiXCR on the RT-PCR reads; one entry per CDR3 protein. The sample records over 150,000 distinct CDR3 sequences, roughly a tenth being singletons. The sample here was non-naive T cells sorted from PBMCs, taken 40 to 50 days after vaccination. All receptors come from a man in his forties or fifties who received an inactivated influenza vaccine.

The chain couples TRBV5-4 to TRBJ2-6; D is undetermined. Per the germline V gene, CDR1 is SGHNT and CDR2 is YYREEE (reference sequence). The CDR3 sequence is 16 residues long. V was pared by 0 bases and J by 3 bases, with 10 bases between. The CDR3: CASSLGVDGGANVLTF. CDR3 in DNA: TGTGCCAGCAGCTTGGGGGTCGACGGTGGGGCCAACGTCCTGACTTTC. Based on the CDR3 plus reference TRBV5-4 and TRBJ2-6, the full variable domain is ETGVTQSPTHLIKTRGQQVTLRCSSQSGHNTVSWYQQALGQGPQFIFQYYREEENGRGNFPPRFSGLQFPNYSSELNVNALELDDSALYLCASSLGVDGGANVLTFGAGSRLTVL.

The gene calls are TRBV12-3 or TRBV12-4 and TRBJ2-2, with 7 bases aligning to TRBD1. Trimming cost V 2 bases and J 6 bases; bases outside gene matches: 3. CDR3 length equals 14 residues. Here the CDR3 DNA reads TGTGCCAGCAGTTTAAGACAGGGTGCCGGGGAGCTGTTTTTT. It specifies CASSLRQGAGELFF.

This clonotype has only a few counts. The chain combines TRBV7-2 with TRBJ2-1; 8 bases match TRBD2. The ends lost 3 bases at V and 2 bases at J; junction bases unmatched: 9. CDR1 and CDR2 from the germline V gene are SGHTA and FQGNSA. The length of the CDR3 is 17 residues. The CDR3 reads CASSFRGGGMAYNEQFF. The DNA for the CDR3 is TGTGCCAGCAGCTTTAGGGGCGGGGGGATGGCCTACAATGAGCAGTTCTTC.

This clonotype has only a few counts. V and J are TRBV4-2 and TRBJ2-3, with 7 bases lining up with TRBD1. The CDR3 has 16 residues. V gave up 0 bases and J gave up 4 bases; unmatched junction bases: 7. CDR1 is LGHNA and CDR2 is YNFKEQ in the germline V gene. In DNA form, the CDR3 reads TGTGCCAGCAGCCAAGATCTGGGGCAGGGGGCAGATACGCAGTATTTT. Translating gives CASSQDLGQGADTQYF.

The table lists this clonotype with many counts. This sequence joins TRBV27 and TRBJ2-1; 13 nucleotides match TRBD2. This CDR3 is 16 amino acids long. Germline loops: CDR1 MNHEY, CDR2 SMNVEV (reference sequence). V was pared by 6 bases and J by 2 bases, with 4 bases of the junction left unmatched. As DNA, the CDR3 is TGTGCCAGCAGCACTGGGACTAGCGGGGCCTACAATGAGCAGTTCTTC. The encoded protein is CASSTGTSGAYNEQFF.

This chain uses TRBV7-6 with TRBJ2-5; 7 nucleotides match TRBD1. This CDR3 has 17 amino acids. J gave up 7 bases and V 4 bases, and 18 bases lay outside the gene matches. Per germline, CDR1 SGHVS and CDR2 FNYEAQ. Written as DNA, the CDR3 is TGTGCCAGCAGCTCCTTAGGGGCCGGGACAGCTGCGGGGACCCAGTACTTC. It codes for CASSSLGAGTAAGTQYF.

The chain joins TRBV6-5 to TRBJ1-5; 11 positions match TRBD1. This CDR3 spans 14 amino acids. Germline V lookup: CDR1 MNHEY, CDR2 SVGAGI. Trimming cost V 4 bases and J 6 bases; bases outside gene matches: 2. The DNA for the CDR3 is TGTGCCAGCAGTTCCGGACAGGGGGCTCAGCCCCAGCATTTT. Amino acids: CASSSGQGAQPQHF.

This clonotype was seen ten or more times. The chain couples TRBV28 to TRBJ2-1; no definite D call. Germline CDR1 MDHEN, CDR2 SYDVKM. V was trimmed by 2 bases and J by 2 bases, leaving 10 bases between them. The CDR3 has 15 residues. CDR3: CASSLGGQTYNEQFF. CDR3 bases: TGTGCCAGCAGTTTAGGTGGTCAGACCTACAATGAGCAGTTCTTC.